The subject of this entry is one T cell receptor beta chain. The sample belongs to a study of cytomegalovirus exposure and HLA in healthy donors. Researchers ran the PCR with 60 Vbeta and 13 Jbeta primers. Produced via immunoSEQ multiplex PCR; TCRdb's table is partial and in-frame only. The data show 73,000 or so clones, with 65% to 85% seen just once and around 16% held by the top ten. The germline V and J ends were trimmed by 7 bases and 5 bases, with 14 bases remaining between them. CDR1 and CDR2 (germline): SQVTM, ANQGSEA. The CDR3 spans 12 residues. This chain connects TRBV29-1 to TRBJ1-2, with a possible D match to TRBD1 (5 bases). Specimen: PBMCs. This TCR derives from a woman in her thirties or forties in good health and CMV-seropositive. CDR3 residues: CSAGRTGYGYTF. CDR3 DNA sequence: TGCAGCGCCGGACGAACAGGTTATGGCTACACCTTC.